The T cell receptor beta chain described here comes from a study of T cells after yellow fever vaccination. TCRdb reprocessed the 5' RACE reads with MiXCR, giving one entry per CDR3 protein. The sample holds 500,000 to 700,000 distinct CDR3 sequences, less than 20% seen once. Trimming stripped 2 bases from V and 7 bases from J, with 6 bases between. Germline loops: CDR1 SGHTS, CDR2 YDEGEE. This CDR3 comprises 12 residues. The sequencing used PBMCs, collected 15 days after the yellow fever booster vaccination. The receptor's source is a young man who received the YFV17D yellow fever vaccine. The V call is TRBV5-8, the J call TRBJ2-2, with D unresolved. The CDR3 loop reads CASSFWRGELFF. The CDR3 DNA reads TGTGCCAGCAGCTTTTGGCGCGGGGAGCTGTTTTTT.